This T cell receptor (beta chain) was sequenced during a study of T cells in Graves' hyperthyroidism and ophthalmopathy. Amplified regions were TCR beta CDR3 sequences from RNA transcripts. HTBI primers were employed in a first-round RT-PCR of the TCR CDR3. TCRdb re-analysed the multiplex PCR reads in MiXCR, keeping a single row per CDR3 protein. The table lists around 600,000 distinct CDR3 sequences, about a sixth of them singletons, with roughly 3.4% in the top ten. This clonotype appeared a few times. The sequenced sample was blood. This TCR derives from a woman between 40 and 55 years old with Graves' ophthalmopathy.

CDR3 DNA sequence: TGTGCCAGCAGCTTTCTTGGGACAGGAGATGGCTACACCTTC. The encoded protein is CASSFLGTGDGYTF. This chain links TRBV11-2 with TRBJ1-2; 8 positions match TRBD1. The germline V gene has CDR1 SGHAT and CDR2 FQNNGV. V lost 3 bases and J lost 6; bases outside the gene matches: 6. CDR3 length equals 14 residues.